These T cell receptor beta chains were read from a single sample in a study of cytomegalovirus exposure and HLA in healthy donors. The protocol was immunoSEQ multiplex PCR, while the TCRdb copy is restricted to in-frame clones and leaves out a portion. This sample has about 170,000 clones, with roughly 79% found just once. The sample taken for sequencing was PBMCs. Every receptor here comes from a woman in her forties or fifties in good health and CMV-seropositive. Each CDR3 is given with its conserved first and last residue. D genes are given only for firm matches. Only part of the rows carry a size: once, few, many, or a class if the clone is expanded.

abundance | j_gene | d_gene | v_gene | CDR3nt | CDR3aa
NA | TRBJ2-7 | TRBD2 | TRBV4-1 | TGCGCCAGCAGCCATGGGACTAGCGGGGGTTACGAGCAGTACTTC | CASSHGTSGGYEQYF
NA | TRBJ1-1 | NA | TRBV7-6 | TGTGCCAGCAGCTTATTGGCGAACACTGAAGCTTTCTTT | CASSLLANTEAFF
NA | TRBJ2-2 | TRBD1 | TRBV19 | TGTGCCAGTAGCAAAAAACGGGACAGCTACACCGGGGAGCTGTTTTTT | CASSKKRDSYTGELFF
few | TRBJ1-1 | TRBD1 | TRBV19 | TGTGCCAGTAGGAGGACAGGTTACATGAACACTGAAGCTTTCTTT | CASRRTGYMNTEAFF
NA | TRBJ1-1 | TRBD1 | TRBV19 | TGTGCCAGTAGTATCAGTCCGGGACAGGGAGGAAGGACTGAAGCTTTCTTT | CASSISPGQGGRTEAFF
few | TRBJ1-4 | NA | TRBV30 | TGTGCCTGGGGACTCGGGGAATATGAAAAACTGTTTTTT | CAWGLGEYEKLFF
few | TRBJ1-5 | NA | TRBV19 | TGTGCCAGTAGTCTTCCGGGACAGCCCCAGCATTTT | CASSLPGQPQHF
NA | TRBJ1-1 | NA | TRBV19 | TGTGCCAGTTTTCGGACACCGGGTGAAGCTTTCTTT | CASFRTPGEAFF
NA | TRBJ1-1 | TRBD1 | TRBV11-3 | TGTGCCAGCACCTCGACAGGGCCGAACACTGAAGCTTTCTTT | CASTSTGPNTEAFF
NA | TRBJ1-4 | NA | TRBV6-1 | TGTGCCAGCAGTGGACAGACAACTAATGAAAAACTGTTTTTT | CASSGQTTNEKLFF
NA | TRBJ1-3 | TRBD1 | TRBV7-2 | TGTGCCAGCAGCCTCCGGGACAGGGGAAACACCATATATTTT | CASSLRDRGNTIYF
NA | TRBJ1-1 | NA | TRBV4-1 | TGCGCCAGCAGCCAACCAGGGATGGATGACACTGAAGCTTTCTTT | CASSQPGMDDTEAFF
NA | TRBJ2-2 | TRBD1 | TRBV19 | TGTGCCAGTGGGGGACAGACCGAGAACACCGGGGAGCTGTTTTTT | CASGGQTENTGELFF
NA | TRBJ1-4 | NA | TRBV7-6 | TGTGCCAGCAGCTCCAGACTGGGACAAGGACTTGAAAAACTGTTTTTT | CASSSRLGQGLEKLFF
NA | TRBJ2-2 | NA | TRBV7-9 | TGTGCCAGCAGCTTACACCCAGGGGACACCGGGGAGCTGTTTTTT | CASSLHPGDTGELFF
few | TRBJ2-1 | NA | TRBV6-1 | TGTGCCAGCAGTCCGCGACTGCTTCCCAATGAGCAGTTCTTC | CASSPRLLPNEQFF
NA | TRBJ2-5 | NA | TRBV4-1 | TGCGCCAGCAGCCCCATCGGACTACAAGAGACCCAGTACTTC | CASSPIGLQETQYF
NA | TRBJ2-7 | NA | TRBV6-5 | TGTGCCAGCAGTTACCACAGGGGACTCGAGCAGTACTTC | CASSYHRGLEQYF
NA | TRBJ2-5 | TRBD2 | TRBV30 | TGTGCCTGGAGCAATCTAGCGGGAGGGGTCCAGGGGCAAGAGACCCAGTACTTC | CAWSNLAGGVQGQETQYF
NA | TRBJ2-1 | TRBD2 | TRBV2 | TGTGCCAGCAGTGACAGGACTAGCGGGGTTGAGCAGTTCTTC | CASSDRTSGVEQFF
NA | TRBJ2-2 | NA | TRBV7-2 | TGTGCCAGCAGCCGAAACCTAGGGGCCGGGGAGCTGTTTTTT | CASSRNLGAGELFF
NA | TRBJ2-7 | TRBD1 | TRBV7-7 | TGTGCTAGCAGCCCGGGACAGGGATACTACGAGCAGTACTTC | CASSPGQGYYEQYF
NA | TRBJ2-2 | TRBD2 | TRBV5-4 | TGTGCCAGCAGCTCTCTAGCGGGGGGGCCAACCGGGGAGCTGTTTTTT | CASSSLAGGPTGELFF
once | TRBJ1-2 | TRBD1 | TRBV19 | TGTGCCAGTAGTATCGGGACAGGGGCTTCGGGCTATGGCTACACCTTC | CASSIGTGASGYGYTF
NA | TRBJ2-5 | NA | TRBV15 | TGTGCCACCTCTAGGGGGGGCCAGGAGACCCAGTACTTC | CATSRGGQETQYF
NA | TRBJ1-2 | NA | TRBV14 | TGTGCCAGCAGCCAAGCTGGGTGGACACTACCCCGTAACTATGGCTACACCTTC | CASSQAGWTLPRNYGYTF
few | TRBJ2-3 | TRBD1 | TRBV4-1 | TGCGCCAGCAGCCGGTCCGGACAGGGGGCGGTAATAAATACGCAGTATTTT | CASSRSGQGAVINTQYF
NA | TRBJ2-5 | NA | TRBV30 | TGTGCCTGGAGTGGGCTTCCGCAAGAGACCCAGTACTTC | CAWSGLPQETQYF
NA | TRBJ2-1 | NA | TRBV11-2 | TGTGCCAGCAGCTTTGGAGGGTACAATGAGCAGTTCTTC | CASSFGGYNEQFF
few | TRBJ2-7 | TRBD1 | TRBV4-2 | TGTGCCAGCAGCTTTGGACGAGGGACAGAAAGCGAGCAGTACTTC | CASSFGRGTESEQYF
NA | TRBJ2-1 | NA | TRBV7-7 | TGTGCTAGCAGCTTGGGGGGGGCTGGGGCGGGTGAGCAGTTCTTC | CASSLGGAGAGEQFF
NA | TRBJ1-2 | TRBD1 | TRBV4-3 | TGCGCCAGCAGCCAAGATTTCGGGACAGTTGGCTACACCTTC | CASSQDFGTVGYTF
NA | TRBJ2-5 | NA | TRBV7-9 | TGTGCCAGCAGCCCGGACAGTGTCTCGTACCAAGAGACCCAGTACTTC | CASSPDSVSYQETQYF
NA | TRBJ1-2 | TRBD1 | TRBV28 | TGTGCCAGCAGTTCCCCTGACAGGGCCCATGGCTACACCTTC | CASSSPDRAHGYTF
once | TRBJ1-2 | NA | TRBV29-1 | TGCAGCGTTGACGCGGGCGAATCGGGGTATGGCTACACCTTC | CSVDAGESGYGYTF